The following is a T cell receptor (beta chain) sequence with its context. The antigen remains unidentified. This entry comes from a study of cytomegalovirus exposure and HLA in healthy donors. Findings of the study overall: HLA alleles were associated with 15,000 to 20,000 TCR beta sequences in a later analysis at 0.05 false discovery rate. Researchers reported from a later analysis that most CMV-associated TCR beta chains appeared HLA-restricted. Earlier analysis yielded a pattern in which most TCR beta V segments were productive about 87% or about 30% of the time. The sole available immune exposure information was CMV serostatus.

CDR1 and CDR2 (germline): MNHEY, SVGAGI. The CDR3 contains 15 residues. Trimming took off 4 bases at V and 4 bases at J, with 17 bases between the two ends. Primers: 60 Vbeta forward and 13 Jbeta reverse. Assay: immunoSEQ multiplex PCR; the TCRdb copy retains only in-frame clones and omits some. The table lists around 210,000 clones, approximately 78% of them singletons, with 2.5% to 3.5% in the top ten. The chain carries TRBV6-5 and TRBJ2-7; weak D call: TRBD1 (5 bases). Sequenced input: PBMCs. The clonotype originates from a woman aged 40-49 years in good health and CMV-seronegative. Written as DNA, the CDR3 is TGTGCCAGCAGTTCCCCGGCAAGGGGTGTGTACGAGCAGTACTTC. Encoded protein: CASSSPARGVYEQYF.